The present T cell receptor beta chain was sequenced within a study of technical replicates of blood from several donors. The CDR3 is made up of 16 amino acids. Per germline, CDR1 ENHRY and CDR2 SYGVKD. Losses at the gene ends were 0 bases for V and 4 bases for J; bases not matched to a gene: 7. Using immunoSEQ multiplex PCR, the repertoire was profiled, and TCRdb retains in-frame clones only, with some absent. The repertoire holds around 13,000 clones, with roughly 85% as singletons. This TCR was recovered from a human donor in good health. Sequencing input: PBMCs. This chain uses TRBV10-3 with TRBJ2-5; 8 bases fit TRBD2. CDR3 coding DNA: TGTGCCATCAGTGAGTCAAGCGGGGGACGGTTAGAGACCCAGTACTTC. Translating gives CAISESSGGRLETQYF.